This T cell receptor beta chain is drawn from a study of cytotoxic CD8 clonotypes in ibrutinib-treated CLL. Study-level results: Clonality went up at the time of ibrutinib response, stayed stable in sustained remission, and later dropped back toward its baseline level at progression.

This clone was picked up one time. What it binds is not known. The V end was cut by 0 bases, the J end by 7 bases, with 19 bases between. CDR1 is SGHRS, CDR2 YFSETQ, per germline. The CDR3 covers 16 residues. Generated by immunoSEQ multiplex PCR, the TCRdb table keeps only in-frame clones and is missing some. The sample contains over 250,000 clones, approximately 79% of which appear only once. Material: PBMCs, obtained at disease progression, from a patient treated with ibrutinib. This receptor was taken from a human donor with chronic lymphocytic leukemia. The chain has TRBV5-1 and TRBJ1-2; TRBD1 is a possible D gene (6 bases). In DNA form, the CDR3 reads TGCGCCAGCAGCTTGGCCGCAGGGGTGGGCTTGCGTGGCTACACCTTC. This sequence encodes CASSLAAGVGLRGYTF.